Below, 10 T cell receptor beta chains from the same sample are listed, as sequenced in a study of cytomegalovirus exposure and HLA in healthy donors. The PCR ran on 60 Vbeta and 13 Jbeta primers. Only in-frame clones appear in the TCRdb table, and some are missing; sequencing was by immunoSEQ multiplex PCR. The data contain approximately 74,000 clones, roughly 80% of them seen just once; the ten biggest clones take up around 3%. Sample: PBMCs. Receptors originate from a woman in her twenties or thirties in good health and CMV-seronegative.

This clone was counted once. The chain links TRBV21-1 to TRBJ1-5; the D call TRBD1 from the table was never checked on the DNA. TRBV21-1 is assigned pseudogene status. The CDR3 has 14 residues. The CDR3 sequence: CASSKGDSYQPQHF. CDR3 nucleotides: TGTGCCAGCAGCAAAGGGGACAGTTATCAGCCCCAGCATTTT.

The V gene is TRBV19, the J gene TRBJ2-5, with D maybe TRBD1 (6 bases). This CDR3 has 14 residues. V was pared by 7 bases and J by 2 bases, with 14 bases between. The germline V gene has CDR1 LNHDA and CDR2 SQIVND (reference sequence). This CDR3 reads CASNDRYSQETQYF. For the CDR3, the DNA is TGTGCCAGTAATGACAGGTACAGTCAAGAGACCCAGTACTTC.

The V and J genes are TRBV9 and TRBJ2-7, with a weak D call TRBD1 (6 bases). Germline V gene sequence: CDR1 SGDLS, CDR2 YYNGEE. This CDR3 has 12 amino acids. Deletions cut 4 bases from V and 5 bases from J, with 10 bases between. The CDR3 coding sequence is TGTGCCAGCAGCCGGGACAAAGACGAGCAGTACTTC. Translating it yields CASSRDKDEQYF.

This clone has just a few counts. The CDR3 coding sequence is TGCGCCAGCAGTGAGTCCCCAGGGGAAGACCAGCCCCAGCATTTT. Encoded protein: CASSESPGEDQPQHF. The chain carries TRBV10-2 and TRBJ1-5, with D possibly matching TRBD1 (6 bases). This CDR3 contains 15 residues. Trimming took off 0 bases at V and 7 bases at J, with 13 bases between the two ends. Germline CDR1 WSHSY, CDR2 SAAADI.

The CDR3 reads CASLGGGNEKLFF. In nucleotides, the CDR3 is TGTGCCAGCCTCGGGGGAGGTAATGAAAAACTGTTTTTT. The rearrangement links TRBV28 to TRBJ1-4; tentatively, D is TRBD1 (5 bases). The germline gives CDR1 MDHEN, CDR2 SYDVKM. Trimming removed 8 bases at V and 4 bases at J, with 11 bases between. The CDR3 spans 13 residues.

The chain has TRBV29-1 and TRBJ1-1, with D possibly TRBD1 on 6 matching bases. This CDR3 is 16 amino acids long. CDR1 is SQVTM, CDR2 ANQGSEA, per germline. V was pared by 3 bases and J by 6 bases, with 23 bases between. The CDR3 reads CSVDGTGWGMGPEAFF. As DNA, the CDR3 is TGCAGCGTTGATGGCACAGGGTGGGGTATGGGTCCTGAAGCTTTCTTT.

The chain has TRBV6-4 and TRBJ2-7; TRBD1 is a possible D gene (6 bases). Germline values: CDR1 MRHNA, CDR2 SNTAGT. Trimming pared 3 bases from V and 5 bases from J, leaving 14 bases between. This CDR3 comprises 14 residues. In nucleotides, the CDR3 is TGTGCCAGCAGTGAGAGTGGCGAGGGGGACGAGCAGTACTTC. It is translated as CASSESGEGDEQYF.

V gene TRBV11-2 combines with J gene TRBJ2-3; 9 bases line up with TRBD1. The V gene end was trimmed by 10 bases and the J gene end by 4 bases; junction bases not matched to a gene: 15. Germline V lookup: CDR1 SGHAT, CDR2 FQNNGV. This CDR3 has 16 amino acids. CDR3 nucleotides: TGTGCCATATTACAAACAGGGGGCGCGGGAGCAGATACGCAGTATTTT. Residues: CAILQTGGAGADTQYF.

The gene calls are TRBV11-3 and TRBJ1-4; tentatively, D is TRBD1 (6 bases). Trimming shortened V by 0 bases and J by 6 bases, and 11 bases separated the two germline ends. This CDR3 region has 15 residues. CDR1 SGHNT and CDR2 YENEEA come from the germline V gene. CDR3 DNA: TGTGCCAGCAGCTTAGATCTGGCAGGGGATGAAAAACTGTTTTTT. Translated, it gives CASSLDLAGDEKLFF. The variable domain in full, with the rest retrieved from reference TRBV11-3 and TRBJ1-4, is EAGVVQSPRYKIIEKKQPVAFWCNPISGHNTLYWYLQNLGQGPELLIRYENEEAVDDSQLPKDRFSAERLKGVDSTLKIQPAELGDSAVYLCASSLDLAGDEKLFFGSGTQLSVL.

J is TRBJ2-2 and V is TRBV5-1; 7 bases are a match to TRBD2. The CDR3 is 12 residues long. The V gene's germline CDR1 is SGHRS and CDR2 YFSETQ. The V gene end was trimmed by 4 bases and the J gene end by 7 bases; junction bases not matched to a gene: 1. The CDR3 spells CASSREGGELFF. Written as DNA, the CDR3 is TGCGCCAGCAGCAGGGAGGGCGGGGAGCTGTTTTTT.